This T cell receptor (beta chain) emerged from a study of identical twins. TCRdb reanalysed the 5' RACE reads using MiXCR and keeps one entry per CDR3 protein. This repertoire shows about 920,000 distinct CDR3 sequences, approximately 13% found once; its top ten account for 1.5% to 2%. Study-wide results and caveats: Some out-of-frame alpha sequences were shared by twins, and these showed excess low generation probability. Cord blood's abundant beta clonotypes had fewer insertions, unlike memory repertoires.

CDR3 length: 17 residues. Trimming shortened V by 1 base and J by 2 bases, and 16 bases separated the two germline ends. In germline, CDR1 is SGHDN, CDR2 FVKESK. Note on this clonotype: Its target is not known.

A further study also used this sample, focusing on yellow fever vaccine responses in identical twins.

This sequence originates from a woman aged 18-29 years in good health. V gene TRBV14 combines with J gene TRBJ2-3; possibly TRBD1 for D (5 bases). The sample was PBMCs. This chain's CDR3 is CASSQGWAGSITDTQYF. The CDR3 nucleotides read TGTGCCAGCAGCCAAGGCTGGGCAGGGTCGATCACAGATACGCAGTATTTT.